This T cell receptor (beta chain) was documented in a study of cytomegalovirus exposure and HLA in healthy donors. The PCR had 60 Vbeta and 13 Jbeta primers. Only in-frame clones appear in the TCRdb table, and some are missing; sequencing was by immunoSEQ multiplex PCR. Among some 200,000 clones listed, about two thirds were seen once. With respect to this clone: Its antigen is not known. Other DNA sequences from this sample encode an identical CDR3 as well.

Findings and limits, study-wide: Accurate prediction of HLA-A and HLA-B alleles (for most subjects) was reportedly achieved from TCR beta sequences. The majority of CMV-associated TCR beta chains were reported as apparently HLA-restricted in a later analysis.

The sample consisted of PBMCs. The receptor was isolated from a man aged 40-50 years in good health and CMV-seropositive.

The CDR3 protein is CASSSPGGVNQPQHF. Here the CDR3 DNA reads TGTGCCAGCAGTTCTCCAGGGGGAGTCAATCAGCCCCAGCATTTT. This chain links TRBV6-1 with TRBJ1-5; 7 positions agree with TRBD1. CDR1 and CDR2 from the germline V gene are MNHNS and SASEGT. Trimming at V came to 5 bases and at J to 3 bases, leaving 7 bases not matched to a gene. CDR3 length: 15 residues.